The next 25 T cell receptor beta chains were all read from a single sample in a study of cytomegalovirus exposure and HLA in healthy donors. Both 60 Vbeta primers and 13 Jbeta primers went into the PCR. Profiling relied on immunoSEQ multiplex PCR, and the TCRdb table lists in-frame clones only, not all of them. The table lists 95,000 to 150,000 clones, more than 15% of them singletons. Material for sequencing was PBMCs. These receptors originate from a female donor in good health and CMV-seropositive.

This chain joins TRBV2 and TRBJ2-1; TRBD1 matches at 11 bases. The CDR3 is made up of 15 amino acids. Germline V gene sequence: CDR1 SNHLY, CDR2 FYNNEI. Germline trimming cut 7 bases from V and 4 bases from J; bases unmatched to any gene: 6. DNA for the CDR3: TGTGCCAGCATGGCCGGGACAGGGGGTTACAATGAGCAGTTCTTC. Translation: CASMAGTGGYNEQFF.

The table lists this clone with many counts. This chain uses TRBV7-9 with TRBJ2-7, with D tentatively TRBD1 (5 bases). The CDR3 is 13 residues long. V lost 3 bases, J lost 6 bases, and 12 bases lay in between. Per germline, CDR1 SEHNR and CDR2 FQNEAQ (reference sequence). The CDR3 loop reads CASSFSGNSEQYF. CDR3 nucleotides: TGTGCCAGCAGCTTCTCAGGGAACTCCGAGCAGTACTTC.

This clone was seen more than once but under ten times. This sequence joins TRBV29-1 and TRBJ2-5, with D perhaps matching TRBD1 (6 bases). V lost 6 bases to trimming and J lost 4 bases, with 15 bases between them. Germline V gene data show CDR1 as SQVTM and CDR2 as ANQGSEA. CDR3 length: 13 amino acids. CDR3 nucleotide sequence: TGCAGCGTAGCTACAGGGTCGGGAGAGACCCAGTACTTC. This gives the protein CSVATGSGETQYF.

Here the CDR3 reads CSVGTRLAYEQYF. In DNA, the CDR3 is TGCAGCGTTGGCACCAGACTGGCCTACGAGCAGTACTTC. The chain carries TRBV29-1 and TRBJ2-5; D remains ambiguous. The DNA matches TRBJ2-7 better at its end, which makes the J call doubtful. Germline V CDR1 and CDR2: SQVTM, ANQGSEA. The CDR3 is 13 amino acids.

The CDR3 region has the DNA TGTGCCAGCAGCTTAGTTTACAGGGCTGGGGCCAACGTCCTGACTTTC. Translation gives CASSLVYRAGANVLTF. V gene TRBV7-2 combines with J gene TRBJ2-6; a weak D match, TRBD1 (6 bases). The V gene lost 1 base and the J gene lost 2 bases, with 9 bases spanning the gap. The CDR3 spans 16 residues. From germline, CDR1 is SGHTA and CDR2 FQGNSA.

The V and J genes are TRBV7-8 and TRBJ1-1; D might be TRBD1 (6 bases). This CDR3 comprises 15 residues. Germline CDR1 is SGHVS and CDR2 is FQNEAQ. The V end lost 5 bases, the J end lost 8 bases, and 21 bases lay between the germline ends. The CDR3 loop reads CASSLTRLGGLEAFF. In DNA, the CDR3 is TGTGCCAGCAGCCTAACAAGACTCGGGGGGCTCGAAGCTTTCTTT. Full variable domain (missing parts from reference TRBV7-8 and TRBJ1-1): GAGVSQSPRYKVAKRGQDVALRCDPISGHVSLFWYQQALGQGPEFLTYFQNEAQLDKSGLPSDRFFAERPEGSVSTLKIQRTQQEDSAVYLCASSLTRLGGLEAFFGQGTRLTVV.

This chain uses TRBV9 with TRBJ2-3; TRBD2 matches at 8 bases. Germline V lookup: CDR1 SGDLS, CDR2 YYNGEE. V lost 2 bases to trimming and J lost 5 bases; unmatched junction nucleotides: 7. The CDR3 consists of 15 residues. The CDR3: CASSVREGRVDTQYF. The DNA for the CDR3 is TGTGCCAGCAGCGTTCGGGAGGGCCGGGTAGATACGCAGTATTTT.

This clone was picked up a small number of times. The V gene is TRBV7-2, the J gene TRBJ2-7; a possible D gene is TRBD1 (6 bases). The CDR3 contains 14 residues. Trimming took off 5 bases at V and 6 bases at J, with 17 bases between the two ends. CDR1 is SGHTA and CDR2 is FQGNSA in the germline V gene. For the CDR3, the DNA is TGTGCCAGCAGCCCAACAGGGTTAGAACCCGAGCAGTACTTC. It encodes CASSPTGLEPEQYF.

The CDR3 DNA reads as TGTGCCAGCAGTTTGAACAGAAATAATGAAAAACTGTTTTTT. Its protein is CASSLNRNNEKLFF. V usage is TRBV28 and J usage is TRBJ1-4; the D is unclear. Germline CDR1 and CDR2: MDHEN and SYDVKM. This CDR3 has 14 amino acids. V was pared by 3 bases and J by 4 bases, with 9 bases between.

This chain connects TRBV14 to TRBJ1-2; 7 bases match TRBD1. The CDR3 covers 16 residues. CDR1 is SGHDN and CDR2 is FVKESK in the germline V gene. The V and J ends lost 4 bases and 7 bases, in that order; junction bases with no gene match: 15. CDR3 residues: CASSRGGGAVPPGYTF. The CDR3 DNA follows: TGTGCCAGCAGCCGTGGAGGGGGCGCTGTTCCTCCTGGCTACACCTTC.

The chain is built from TRBV6-5 and TRBJ2-7; 12 nucleotides agree with TRBD2. The J segment lost 2 bases and the V segment lost 5 bases, leaving 4 bases of the junction unmatched. Germline V gives CDR1 MNHEY, CDR2 SVGAGI. This CDR3 is 15 amino acids long. The CDR3 sequence: CASSRLAGVAYEQYF. In nucleotides, the CDR3 is TGTGCCAGCAGTAGACTAGCGGGAGTAGCCTACGAGCAGTACTTC.

This chain joins TRBV2 and TRBJ2-5, with no clear D. Germline CDR1 SNHLY, CDR2 FYNNEI. CDR3 length: 14 amino acids. The V end was cut by 1 base, the J end by 5 bases, with 11 bases between. CDR3 region: CASSEGAFGETQYF. Written as DNA, the CDR3 is TGTGCCAGCAGTGAAGGGGCGTTCGGCGAGACCCAGTACTTC. Supplemented by reference TRBV2 and TRBJ2-5, the full variable domain reads EPEVTQTPSHQVTQMGQEVILRCVPISNHLYFYWYRQILGQKVEFLVSFYNNEISEKSEIFDDQFSVERPDGSNFTLKIRSTKLEDSAMYFCASSEGAFGETQYFGPGTRLLVL.

The CDR3 spells CAISDPEGGTSGSYEQYF. The CDR3, as DNA: TGTGCCATCAGTGATCCAGAGGGCGGGACTAGCGGGAGCTACGAGCAGTACTTC. The genes are TRBV10-3 and TRBJ2-7; 14 bases line up with TRBD2. Per the germline V gene, CDR1 is ENHRY and CDR2 is SYGVKD. Unmatched junction bases numbered 10, after V lost 3 bases and J lost 3 bases. The CDR3 has 18 residues.

The chain is built from TRBV27 and TRBJ2-1, with D maybe TRBD2 (6 bases). Trimming took 6 bases from V and 3 from J, leaving 9 bases between them. The CDR3 runs to 13 residues. Germline CDR1 and CDR2: MNHEY and SMNVEV (reference sequence). The chain's CDR3 is CASSGTVYNEQFF. CDR3 coding DNA: TGTGCCAGCAGCGGGACTGTCTACAATGAGCAGTTCTTC.

The chain uses TRBV28 and TRBJ1-4, with D maybe TRBD1 (6 bases). The germline V gene encodes CDR1 MDHEN and CDR2 SYDVKM. The CDR3 consists of 14 residues. V shed 5 bases and J shed 8 bases, with 15 bases lying between them. This CDR3 is CASSRAGEWEKLFF. The CDR3, as DNA: TGTGCCAGCAGTCGGGCAGGGGAGTGGGAAAAACTGTTTTTT.

The rearrangement links TRBV30 to TRBJ2-7, with D hard to call. The CDR3 has 11 amino acids. Germline values: CDR1 GTSNPN, CDR2 SVGIG (reference sequence). Between the trimmed V and J ends, which lost 3 bases and 3 bases, there was a span of 6 bases. This chain's CDR3 is CAWSEIYEQYF. The CDR3 DNA reads TGTGCCTGGAGCGAGATCTACGAGCAGTACTTC.

This clone was seen a few times. The chain joins TRBV7-2 to TRBJ2-1, with 13 positions matching TRBD2. V was clipped by 1 base and J by 7 bases; unmatched bases: 7. CDR1 is SGHTA, CDR2 FQGNSA, per germline. The CDR3 is 17 residues long. CDR3 DNA sequence: TGTGCCAGCAGCTTAGACGGCCGGGGACTAGCGGGGAATGAGCAGTTCTTC. Encoded protein: CASSLDGRGLAGNEQFF.

The chain has TRBV4-1 and TRBJ2-6; D might be TRBD2 (5 bases). CDR1 is MGHRA, CDR2 YSYEKL, per germline. The CDR3 consists of 15 residues. The V end was cut by 2 bases, the J end by 2 bases, with 7 bases between. CDR3 bases: TGCGCCAGCAGCCAATTACTAGCTGGGGCCAACGTCCTGACTTTC. This translates into CASSQLLAGANVLTF.

The V and J genes are TRBV19 and TRBJ1-2, with 10 nucleotides matching TRBD1. The germline V gene has CDR1 LNHDA and CDR2 SQIVND (reference sequence). The CDR3 contains 17 residues. V shed 7 bases, J shed 8 bases, and the junction held 19 bases outside the gene matches. The CDR3 region has the DNA TGTGCCAGTAAACGACCGGGACAGGGGACTTATACGCGGGGCTACACCTTC. Its translation: CASKRPGQGTYTRGYTF.

This clone showed up just a few times. The chain employs TRBV7-9 and TRBJ2-1; 7 nucleotides align to TRBD2. Trimming removed 2 bases from V and 7 bases from J; junction bases left unmatched: 8. CDR3 length: 15 residues. The germline V gene encodes CDR1 SEHNR and CDR2 FQNEAQ (reference sequence). The chain's CDR3 is CASSLTREAVNEQFF. The CDR3 DNA follows: TGTGCCAGCAGCTTAACCCGGGAGGCCGTAAATGAGCAGTTCTTC.

The table lists this clone with a few counts. J is TRBJ1-2 and V is TRBV7-2; no firm D call. Trimming stripped 0 bases from V and 4 bases from J, with 6 bases between. The CDR3 runs 13 residues. Germline V gives CDR1 SGHTA, CDR2 FQGNSA. The CDR3 loop reads CASSLASSYGYTF. The CDR3 bases are TGTGCCAGCAGCTTAGCATCGAGCTATGGCTACACCTTC. The full variable domain, its missing parts supplied by reference TRBV7-2 and TRBJ1-2, is GAGVSQSPSNKVTEKGKDVELRCDPISGHTALYWYRQSLGQGLEFLIYFQGNSAPDKSGLPSDRFSAERTGGSVSTLTIQRTQQEDSAVYLCASSLASSYGYTFGSGTRLTVV.

As regards this clone: The sample holds other DNA sequences that translate to the same CDR3. This chain uses TRBV5-1 with TRBJ1-2, with unresolved D. The germline gives CDR1 SGHRS, CDR2 YFSETQ. Trimming removed 0 bases at V and 0 bases at J, with 9 bases between. The CDR3 extends over 15 amino acids. The CDR3 DNA sequence: TGCGCCAGCAGCTTGGAGGCAGGCTCTAACTATGGCTACACCTTC. Protein: CASSLEAGSNYGYTF.

The V and J genes are TRBV10-1 and TRBJ2-3, with D possibly TRBD2 on 5 matching bases. The CDR3 has 16 amino acids. V dropped 6 bases and J dropped 1 base, with 17 bases sitting between them. Looked up from germline, CDR1 is WNHNN and CDR2 is SYGVQD (reference sequence). The CDR3 DNA reads TGCGCCAGCAGCTCACGGCAAGCGGTTCGCACAGATACGCAGTATTTT. This sequence encodes CASSSRQAVRTDTQYF.

This clone was seen more than once but under ten times. This chain links TRBV19 with TRBJ2-7; a weak D match, TRBD2 (5 bases). This CDR3 is 14 amino acids long. In germline, CDR1 is LNHDA, CDR2 SQIVND (reference sequence). Trimming shortened V by 1 base and J by 2 bases, and 9 bases separated the two germline ends. The CDR3 nucleotides read TGTGCCAGTAGTATAGGATCCGGGGCCTACGAGCAGTACTTC. Translating gives CASSIGSGAYEQYF.

Only a few counts were recorded for this clone. The chain employs TRBV5-8 and TRBJ1-2; D perhaps matches TRBD1 (6 bases). The germline V and J ends were trimmed by 2 bases and 5 bases, with 13 bases remaining between them. Germline lookup yields CDR1 SGHTS and CDR2 YDEGEE. The CDR3 loop spans 14 amino acids. The DNA for the CDR3 is TGTGCCAGCAGCTTACCGGACAGAGTGTATGGCTACACCTTC. This translates into CASSLPDRVYGYTF.